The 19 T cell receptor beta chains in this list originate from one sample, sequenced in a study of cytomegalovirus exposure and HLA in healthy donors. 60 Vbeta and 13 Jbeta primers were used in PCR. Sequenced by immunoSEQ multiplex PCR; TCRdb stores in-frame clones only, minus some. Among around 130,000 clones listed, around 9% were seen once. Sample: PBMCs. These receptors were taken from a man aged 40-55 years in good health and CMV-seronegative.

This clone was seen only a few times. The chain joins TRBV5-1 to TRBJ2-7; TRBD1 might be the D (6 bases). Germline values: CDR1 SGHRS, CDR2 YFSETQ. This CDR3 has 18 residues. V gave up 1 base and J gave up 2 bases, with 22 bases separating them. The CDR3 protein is CASSLPSEKEGVAYEQYF. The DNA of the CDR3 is TGCGCCAGCAGCTTGCCCTCCGAGAAAGAGGGGGTGGCCTACGAGCAGTACTTC.

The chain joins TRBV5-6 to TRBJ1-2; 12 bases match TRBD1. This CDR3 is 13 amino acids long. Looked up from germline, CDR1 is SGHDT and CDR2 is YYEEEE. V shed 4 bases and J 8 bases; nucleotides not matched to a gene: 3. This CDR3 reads CASSPGTGGGYTF. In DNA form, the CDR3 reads TGTGCCAGCAGCCCCGGGACAGGGGGCGGCTACACCTTC.

CDR3 in amino acids: CASSQDLAGEGSPLHF. CDR3 bases: TGCGCCAGCAGCCAAGATCTGGCAGGGGAGGGTTCACCCCTCCACTTT. The chain links TRBV4-3 to TRBJ1-6; maybe TRBD1 (6 bases). V lost 0 bases and J 9 bases, leaving 15 bases between the germline ends. The germline V gene has CDR1 LGHNA and CDR2 YSLEER. The CDR3 consists of 16 residues.

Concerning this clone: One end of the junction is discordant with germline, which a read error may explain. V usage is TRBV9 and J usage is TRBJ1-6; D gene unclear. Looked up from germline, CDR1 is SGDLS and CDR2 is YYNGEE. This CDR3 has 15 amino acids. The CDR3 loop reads CASSVDGSTLSLLHF. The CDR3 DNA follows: TGTGCCAGCAGCGTTGACGGGTCTACTCTTTCACTCCTCCACTTT.

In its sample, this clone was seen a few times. The CDR3 DNA sequence: TGTGCCAGCAGCTTCCAGGGGGCTTACCAGCCCCAGCATTTT. This codes for CASSFQGAYQPQHF. V usage is TRBV5-6 and J usage is TRBJ1-5, with TRBD1 matching 8 bases. With 2 bases clipped from V and 7 bases from J, the junction kept 5 bases outside the gene matches. The CDR3 sequence is 14 residues long. The V gene's germline CDR1 is SGHDT and CDR2 YYEEEE.

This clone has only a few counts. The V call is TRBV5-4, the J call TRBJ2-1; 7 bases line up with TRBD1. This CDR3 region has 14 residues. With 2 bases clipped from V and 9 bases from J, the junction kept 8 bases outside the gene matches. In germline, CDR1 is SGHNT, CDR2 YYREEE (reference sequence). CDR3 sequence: CASSFETGSSEQFF. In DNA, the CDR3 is TGTGCCAGCAGCTTCGAGACAGGGTCAAGTGAGCAGTTCTTC.

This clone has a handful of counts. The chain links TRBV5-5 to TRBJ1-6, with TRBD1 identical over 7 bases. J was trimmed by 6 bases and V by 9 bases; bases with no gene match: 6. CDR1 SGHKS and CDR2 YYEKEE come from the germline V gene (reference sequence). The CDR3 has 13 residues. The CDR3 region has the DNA TGTGCCACTCGACAGGGCGGTAATTCACCCCTCCACTTT. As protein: CATRQGGNSPLHF.

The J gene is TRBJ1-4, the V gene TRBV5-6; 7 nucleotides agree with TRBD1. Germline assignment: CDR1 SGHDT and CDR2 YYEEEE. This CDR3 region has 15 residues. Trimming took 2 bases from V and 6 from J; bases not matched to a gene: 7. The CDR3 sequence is CASSFSRGVYEKLFF. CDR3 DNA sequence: TGTGCCAGCAGCTTCAGCAGGGGGGTTTATGAAAAACTGTTTTTT.

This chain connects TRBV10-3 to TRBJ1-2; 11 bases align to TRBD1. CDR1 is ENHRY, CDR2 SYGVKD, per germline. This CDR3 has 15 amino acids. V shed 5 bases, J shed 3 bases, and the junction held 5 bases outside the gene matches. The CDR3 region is CAISWGTGGDYGYTF. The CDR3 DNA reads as TGTGCCATCAGTTGGGGGACAGGGGGAGACTATGGCTACACCTTC.

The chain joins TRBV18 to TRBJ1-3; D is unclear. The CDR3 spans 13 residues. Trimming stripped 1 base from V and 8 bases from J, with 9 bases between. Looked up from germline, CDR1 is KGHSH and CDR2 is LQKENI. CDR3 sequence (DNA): TGTGCCAGCTCACCACGGGCAGGTTACACCATATATTTT. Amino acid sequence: CASSPRAGYTIYF.

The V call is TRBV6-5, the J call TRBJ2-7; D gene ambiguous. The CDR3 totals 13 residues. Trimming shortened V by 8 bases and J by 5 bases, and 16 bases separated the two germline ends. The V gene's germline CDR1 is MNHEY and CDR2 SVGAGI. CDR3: CASSTENLNEQYF. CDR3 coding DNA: TGTGCCAGCTCGACGGAGAACCTCAACGAGCAGTACTTC.

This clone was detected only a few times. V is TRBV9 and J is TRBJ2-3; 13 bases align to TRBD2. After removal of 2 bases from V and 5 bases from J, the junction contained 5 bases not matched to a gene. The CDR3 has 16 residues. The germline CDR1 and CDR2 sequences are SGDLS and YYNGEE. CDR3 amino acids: CASSVGTSGVVDTQYF. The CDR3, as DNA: TGTGCCAGCAGCGTTGGGACTAGCGGGGTGGTAGATACGCAGTATTTT.

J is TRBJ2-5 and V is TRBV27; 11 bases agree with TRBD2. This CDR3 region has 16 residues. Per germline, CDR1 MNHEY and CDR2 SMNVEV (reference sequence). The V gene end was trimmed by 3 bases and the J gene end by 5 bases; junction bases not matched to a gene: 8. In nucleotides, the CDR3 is TGTGCCAGCAGTTTGCGGGGTCTAGCGGGGGGTGAGACCCAGTACTTC. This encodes CASSLRGLAGGETQYF.

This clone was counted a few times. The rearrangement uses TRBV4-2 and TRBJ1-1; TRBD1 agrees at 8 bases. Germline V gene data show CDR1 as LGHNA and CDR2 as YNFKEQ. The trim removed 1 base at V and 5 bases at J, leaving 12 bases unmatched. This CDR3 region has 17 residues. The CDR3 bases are TGTGCCAGCAGCCAAGCGGGGCGAACAGGGGGGGAAACTGAAGCTTTCTTT. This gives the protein CASSQAGRTGGETEAFF.

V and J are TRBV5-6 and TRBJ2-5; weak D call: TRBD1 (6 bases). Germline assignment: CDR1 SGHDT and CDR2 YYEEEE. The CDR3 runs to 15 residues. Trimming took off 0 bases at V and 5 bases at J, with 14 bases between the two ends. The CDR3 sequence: CASSLVSGAYETQYF. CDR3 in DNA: TGTGCCAGCAGCTTGGTTTCAGGGGCATACGAGACCCAGTACTTC.

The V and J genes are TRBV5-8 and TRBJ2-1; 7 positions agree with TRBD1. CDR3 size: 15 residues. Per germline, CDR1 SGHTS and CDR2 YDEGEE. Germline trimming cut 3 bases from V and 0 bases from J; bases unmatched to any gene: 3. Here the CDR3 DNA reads TGTGCCAGCAGCTCGACAGGGAGCTCCTACAATGAGCAGTTCTTC. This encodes CASSSTGSSYNEQFF.

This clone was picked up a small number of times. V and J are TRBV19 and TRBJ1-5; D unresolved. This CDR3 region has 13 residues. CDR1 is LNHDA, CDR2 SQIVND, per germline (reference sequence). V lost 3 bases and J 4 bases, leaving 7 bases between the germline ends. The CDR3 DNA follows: TGTGCCAGTAGTATGTCCGGTAATCAGCCCCAGCATTTT. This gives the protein CASSMSGNQPQHF.

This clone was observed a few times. CDR3 nucleotide sequence: TGTGCCAGCAGCTTGGGGGCCCCGCAGGAGACCCAGTACTTC. Translating gives CASSLGAPQETQYF. The chain is built from TRBV7-9 and TRBJ2-5, with D perhaps TRBD1 (6 bases). Between the trimmed V and J ends, which lost 3 bases and 5 bases, there was a span of 13 bases. This CDR3 has 14 amino acids. Germline V gene lookup returns CDR1 SEHNR and CDR2 FQNEAQ (reference sequence).

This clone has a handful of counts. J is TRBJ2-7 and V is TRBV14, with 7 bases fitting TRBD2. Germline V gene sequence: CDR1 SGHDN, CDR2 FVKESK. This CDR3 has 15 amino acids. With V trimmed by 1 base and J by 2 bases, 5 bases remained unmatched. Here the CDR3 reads CASSQGPGLAYEQYF. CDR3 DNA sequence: TGTGCCAGCAGCCAAGGGCCCGGACTAGCCTACGAGCAGTACTTC.